This T cell receptor (beta chain) was profiled in a study of radiotherapy plus CTLA-4 blockade in lung cancer listed by TCRdb under 2018. About the investigation overall: Among enrolled patients, roughly 17% had an objective response and around 33% reached disease control.

The CDR1 and CDR2 encoded by the germline V gene are SNHLY and FYNNEI. The CDR3 sequence holds 9 residues, the cysteine and phenylalanine included. The sequence is cut down to CDR3 DNA, 27 bases in frame from base 1. Focal radiation therapy combined with CTLA-4 blockade (ipilimumab) was tested in patients with chemo-refractory metastatic non-small-cell lung cancer. This clone was detected once. Its specific antigen is unknown. No much larger clone exists at a distance of one base, and base qualities are not known. Libraries came from the immunoSEQ multiplex PCR assay. This is the immuneACCESS table as TCRdb keeps it, with only in-frame sequences that have V and J called. A part of the clones is gone; compared with another copy, unresolved V genes explain less than half, and the rest is unexplained. This sample gives approximately 89,000 clones in total; around 83% of them show up just once. 13% to 15% of the sample rests with the top ten.

The research as a whole found: The strongest predictors of response were reported to be early dynamic shifts in blood T cell clones along with a rise in serum interferon-beta following radiation. After treatment with radiotherapy and ipilimumab, TCR clones that originated in tumors expanded in peripheral blood.

The V and J genes are TRBV2 and TRBJ2-5; the D gene identity is not certain. The J call may be in error: the DNA end matches TRBJ2-7 better. The clonotype originates from a human donor with non-small cell lung cancer that progressed on radiotherapy plus ipilimumab. Here the sequenced sample was peripheral blood, taken from a patient treated with radiotherapy plus ipilimumab. The sequence in DNA is TGTGCCAGCAGTGGCGAGCAGTACTTC. Translated, this gives CASSGEQYF.